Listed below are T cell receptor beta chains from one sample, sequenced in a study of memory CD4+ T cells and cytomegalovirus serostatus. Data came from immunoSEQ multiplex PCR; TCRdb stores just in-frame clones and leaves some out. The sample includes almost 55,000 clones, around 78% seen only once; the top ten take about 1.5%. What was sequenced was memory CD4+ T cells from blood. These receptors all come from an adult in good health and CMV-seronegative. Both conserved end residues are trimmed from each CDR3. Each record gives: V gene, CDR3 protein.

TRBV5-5	ASSSHRGIGGNQPQH
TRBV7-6	ASSPNRYEQY
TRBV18	ASSPSLAGNEQF
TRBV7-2	ASSPRVSYEQY
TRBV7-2	ASSSRTGFTGELF
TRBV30	AWSLRQGAYEQY
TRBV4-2	ASSPSGDSVYEKLF
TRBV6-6	ASSSGVNTEAF
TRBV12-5	ASAKWGTGETAF
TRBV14	ASSLDRDYGYT
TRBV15	ATSREQRRQGYGYT
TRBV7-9	ASSLGGQETQY
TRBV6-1	ASSGGRASSGNTIY
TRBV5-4	ASSSDGSNQPQH
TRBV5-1	ASSLQGGSMNTEAF